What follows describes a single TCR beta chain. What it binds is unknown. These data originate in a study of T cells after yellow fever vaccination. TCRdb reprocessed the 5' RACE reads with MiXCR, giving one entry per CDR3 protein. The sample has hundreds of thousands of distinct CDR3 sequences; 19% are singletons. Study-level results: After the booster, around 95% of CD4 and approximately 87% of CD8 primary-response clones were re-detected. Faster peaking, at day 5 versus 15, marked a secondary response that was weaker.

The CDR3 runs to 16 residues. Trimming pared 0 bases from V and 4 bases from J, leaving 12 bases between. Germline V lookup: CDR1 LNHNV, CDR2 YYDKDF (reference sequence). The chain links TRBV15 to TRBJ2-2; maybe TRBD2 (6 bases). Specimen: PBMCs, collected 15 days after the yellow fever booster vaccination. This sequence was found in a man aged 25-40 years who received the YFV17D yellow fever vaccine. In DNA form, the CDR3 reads TGTGCCACCAGCAGAGATCCGGGGGTTCGCACCGGGGAGCTGTTTTTT. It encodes CATSRDPGVRTGELFF.